This record looks at one T cell receptor beta chain sequence and its context. What it binds is unknown. The source of the sample is a study of identical twins. The study, taken as a whole, reports: Out-of-frame alpha sequences common to twins were enriched for low generation probability.

The donor group consisted entirely of healthy Caucasians. It was template switching that added a universal primer site, and there were unique molecular identifiers on the cDNA. TCRdb re-derived calls from the 5' RACE reads in MiXCR, one entry per CDR3 protein. The sample yields approximately 20,000 distinct CDR3 sequences, roughly 71% seen once. The CDR3 consists of 14 residues. CDR1 is LNHDA and CDR2 is SQIVND in the germline V gene (reference sequence). V was cut by 5 bases and J by 6 bases, with 14 bases left in between. The source is a woman aged 18-29 years in good health. This table probably holds off-target reads from a library built for another chain. The sequenced sample consisted of memory (CD45RO+) T cells sorted from blood. This rearrangement joins TRBV19 to TRBJ2-1, with D possibly called TRBD1 or TRBD2 (5 bases each). The DNA of the CDR3 is TGTGCCAGTAGTTCCCGAAGGGACGTCAATGAGCAGTTCTTC. Protein product: CASSSRRDVNEQFF.